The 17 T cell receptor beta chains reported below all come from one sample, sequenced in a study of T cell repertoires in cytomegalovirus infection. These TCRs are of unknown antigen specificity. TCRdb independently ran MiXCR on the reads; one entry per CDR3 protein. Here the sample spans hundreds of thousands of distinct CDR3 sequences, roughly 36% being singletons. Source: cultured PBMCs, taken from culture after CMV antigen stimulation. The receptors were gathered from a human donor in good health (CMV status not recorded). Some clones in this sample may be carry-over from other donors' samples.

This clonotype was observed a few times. CDR3: CASSLVGGSNSPLHF. CDR3 bases: TGTGCCAGCAGTTTAGTCGGGGGGAGCAATTCACCCCTCCACTTT. This rearrangement joins TRBV12-3 or TRBV12-4 to TRBJ1-6, with a possible D match to TRBD1 (5 bases). The CDR3 totals 15 residues. V was pared by 1 base and J by 7 bases, with 11 bases between.

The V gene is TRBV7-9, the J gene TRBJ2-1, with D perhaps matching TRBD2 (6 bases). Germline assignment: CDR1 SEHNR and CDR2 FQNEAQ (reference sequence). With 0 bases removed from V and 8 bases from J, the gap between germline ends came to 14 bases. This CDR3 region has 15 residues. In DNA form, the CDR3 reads TGTGCCAGCAGCTTAGCCACTAGCCCCGGGGATGAGCAGTTCTTC. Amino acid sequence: CASSLATSPGDEQFF.

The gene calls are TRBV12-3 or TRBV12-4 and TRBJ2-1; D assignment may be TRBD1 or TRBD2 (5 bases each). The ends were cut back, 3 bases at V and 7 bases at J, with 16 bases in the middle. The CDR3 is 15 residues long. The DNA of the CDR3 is TGTGCCAGCAGTTTCGACGGGGCAGAGGGGAATGAGCAGTTCTTC. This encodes CASSFDGAEGNEQFF.

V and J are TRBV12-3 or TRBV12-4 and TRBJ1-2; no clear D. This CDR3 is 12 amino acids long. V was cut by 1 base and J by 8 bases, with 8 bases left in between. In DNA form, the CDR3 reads TGTGCCAGCAGTTTAGGACCGAGGGGCTACACCTTC. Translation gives CASSLGPRGYTF.

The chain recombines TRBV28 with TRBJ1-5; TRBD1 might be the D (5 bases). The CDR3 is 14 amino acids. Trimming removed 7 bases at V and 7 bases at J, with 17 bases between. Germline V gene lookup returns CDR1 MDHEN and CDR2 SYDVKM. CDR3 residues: CASTRWGERQPQHF. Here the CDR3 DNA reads TGTGCCAGCACCCGCTGGGGGGAGAGACAGCCCCAGCATTTT. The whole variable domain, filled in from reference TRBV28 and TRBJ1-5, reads DVKVTQSSRYLVKRTGEKVFLECVQDMDHENMFWYRQDPGLGLRLIYFSYDVKMKEKGDIPEGYSVSREKKERFSLILESASTNQTSMYLCASTRWGERQPQHFGDGTRLSIL.

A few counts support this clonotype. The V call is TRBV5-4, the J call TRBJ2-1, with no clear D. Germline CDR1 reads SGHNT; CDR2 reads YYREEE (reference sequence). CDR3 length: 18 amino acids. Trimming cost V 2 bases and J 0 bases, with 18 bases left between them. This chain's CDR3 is CASSFEPGSPSSYNEQFF. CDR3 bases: TGTGCCAGCAGCTTTGAACCCGGATCTCCGAGCTCCTACAATGAGCAGTTCTTC.

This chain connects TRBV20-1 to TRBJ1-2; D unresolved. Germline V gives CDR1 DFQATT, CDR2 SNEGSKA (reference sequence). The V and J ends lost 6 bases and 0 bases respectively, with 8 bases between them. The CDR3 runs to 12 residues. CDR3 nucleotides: TGCAGTGCCCAGCGGACTAACTATGGCTACACCTTC. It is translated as CSAQRTNYGYTF.

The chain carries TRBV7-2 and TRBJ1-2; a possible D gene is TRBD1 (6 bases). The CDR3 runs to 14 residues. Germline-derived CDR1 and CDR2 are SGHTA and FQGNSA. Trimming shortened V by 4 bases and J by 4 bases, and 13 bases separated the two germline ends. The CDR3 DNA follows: TGTGCCAGCAGCTCCGCCGGGACAAGCTATGGCTACACCTTC. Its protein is CASSSAGTSYGYTF.

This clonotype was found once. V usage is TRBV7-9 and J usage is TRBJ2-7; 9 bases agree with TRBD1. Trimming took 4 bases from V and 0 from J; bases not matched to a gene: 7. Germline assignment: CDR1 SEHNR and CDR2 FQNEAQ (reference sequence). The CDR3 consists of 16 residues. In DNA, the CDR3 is TGTGCCAGCAGCTCATGGGGACAGGGTAACTCCTACGAGCAGTACTTC. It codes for CASSSWGQGNSYEQYF.

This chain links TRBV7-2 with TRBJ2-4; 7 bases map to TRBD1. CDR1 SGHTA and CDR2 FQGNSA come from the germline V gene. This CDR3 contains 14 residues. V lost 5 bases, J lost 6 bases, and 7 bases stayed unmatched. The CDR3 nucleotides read TGTGCCAGCAGCATATACAGGGGCTTAAACATTCAGTACTTC. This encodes CASSIYRGLNIQYF.

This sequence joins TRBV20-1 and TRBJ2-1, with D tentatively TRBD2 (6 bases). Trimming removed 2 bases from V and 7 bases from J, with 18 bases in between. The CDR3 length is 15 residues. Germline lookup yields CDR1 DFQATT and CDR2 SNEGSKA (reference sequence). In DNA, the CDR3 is TGCAGTGCTAGATACGGAGGGGCTCTTTGGAATGAGCAGTTCTTC. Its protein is CSARYGGALWNEQFF.

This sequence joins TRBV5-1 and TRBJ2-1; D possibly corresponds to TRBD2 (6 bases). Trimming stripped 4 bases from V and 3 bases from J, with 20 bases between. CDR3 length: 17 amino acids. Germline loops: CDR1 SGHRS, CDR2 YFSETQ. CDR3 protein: CASSPSPAGINYNEQFF. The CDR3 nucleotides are TGCGCCAGCAGCCCCTCCCCAGCGGGCATCAACTACAATGAGCAGTTCTTC.

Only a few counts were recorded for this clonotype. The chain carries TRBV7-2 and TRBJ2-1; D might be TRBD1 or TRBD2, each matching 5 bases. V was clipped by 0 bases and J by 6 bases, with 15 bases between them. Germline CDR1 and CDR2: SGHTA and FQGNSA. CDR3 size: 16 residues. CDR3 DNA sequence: TGTGCCAGCAGCTTAGCGGGGGACGGGTCATTCAATGAGCAGTTCTTC. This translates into CASSLAGDGSFNEQFF.

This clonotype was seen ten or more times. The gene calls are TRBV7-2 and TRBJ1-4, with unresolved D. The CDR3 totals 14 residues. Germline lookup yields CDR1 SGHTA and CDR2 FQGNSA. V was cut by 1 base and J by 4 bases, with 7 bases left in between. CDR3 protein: CASSLGGNNEKLFF. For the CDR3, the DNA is TGTGCCAGCAGCTTAGGAGGAAATAATGAAAAACTGTTTTTT. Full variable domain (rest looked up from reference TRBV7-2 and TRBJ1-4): GAGVSQSPSNKVTEKGKDVELRCDPISGHTALYWYRQSLGQGLEFLIYFQGNSAPDKSGLPSDRFSAERTGGSVSTLTIQRTQQEDSAVYLCASSLGGNNEKLFFGSGTQLSVL.

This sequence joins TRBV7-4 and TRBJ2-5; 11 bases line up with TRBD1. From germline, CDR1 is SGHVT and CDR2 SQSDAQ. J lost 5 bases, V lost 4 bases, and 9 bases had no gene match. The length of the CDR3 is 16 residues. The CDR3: CASSSPGQGGLETQYF. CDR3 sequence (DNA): TGTGCCAGCAGCTCACCGGGACAGGGGGGCCTGGAGACCCAGTACTTC.

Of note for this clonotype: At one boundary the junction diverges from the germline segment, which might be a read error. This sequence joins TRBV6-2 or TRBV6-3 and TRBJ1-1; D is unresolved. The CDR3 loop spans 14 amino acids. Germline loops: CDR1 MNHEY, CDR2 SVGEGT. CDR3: CVSNNLGPTAEAFF. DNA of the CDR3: TGTGTCAGCAACAATCTGGGCCCGACCGCTGAAGCTTTCTTT.

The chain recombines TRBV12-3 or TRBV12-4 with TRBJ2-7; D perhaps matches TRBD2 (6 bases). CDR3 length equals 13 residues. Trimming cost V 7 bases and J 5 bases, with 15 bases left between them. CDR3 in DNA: TGTGCCAGCAAGGGAGGAGGACACCACGAGCAGTACTTC. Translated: CASKGGGHHEQYF.